This entry lists 8 T cell receptor beta chains sequenced from one sample in a study. Using its own MiXCR run on the RT-PCR reads, TCRdb lists one record per CDR3 protein. The sample shows about 700,000 distinct CDR3 sequences, about 14% of them seen only once. The specimen was memory CD4+ T cells from blood. These receptors originate from a female donor in good health, serving as a healthy control.

This clonotype was counted at least ten times. The chain joins TRBV6-5 to TRBJ2-2; 13 nucleotides agree with TRBD2. The CDR3 contains 16 residues. The trim removed 6 bases at V and 4 bases at J, leaving 5 bases unmatched. The germline V gene has CDR1 MNHEY and CDR2 SVGAGI. The CDR3 region has the DNA TGTGCCAGCAGCTCACTAGCGGGAGGGCGCACCGGGGAGCTGTTTTTT. The encoded protein is CASSSLAGGRTGELFF.

This clonotype was seen only a few times. CDR3 protein: CATSSGRGGYEQYF. CDR3 in DNA: TGCGCCACCTCGTCGGGGAGAGGGGGCTACGAGCAGTACTTC. The chain links TRBV5-1 to TRBJ2-7, with a possible D match to TRBD1 (6 bases). V dropped 9 bases and J dropped 3 bases, with 19 bases sitting between them. This CDR3 is built from 14 residues. Germline V gene data show CDR1 as SGHRS and CDR2 as YFSETQ.

This clonotype appeared a few times. This chain joins TRBV4-3 and TRBJ2-7; D remains ambiguous. V lost 2 bases and J 1 base, leaving 15 bases between the germline ends. CDR3 length: 16 amino acids. The V gene's germline CDR1 is LGHNA and CDR2 YSLEER. The CDR3 loop is CASSQMSGPSSYEQYF. CDR3 DNA sequence: TGCGCCAGCAGCCAAATGTCGGGCCCTAGTTCCTACGAGCAGTACTTC.

The genes are TRBV10-2 and TRBJ1-1, with D unclear. The germline CDR1 and CDR2 sequences are WSHSY and SAAADI. The V end was cut by 4 bases, the J end by 0 bases, with 9 bases between. This CDR3 has 14 amino acids. Here the CDR3 reads CASSVGRMNTEAFF. CDR3 sequence (DNA): TGCGCCAGCAGTGTCGGACGGATGAACACTGAAGCTTTCTTT.

This clonotype was seen at least ten times. The chain combines TRBV5-1 with TRBJ2-7, with D perhaps TRBD1 (6 bases). V was pared by 0 bases and J by 4 bases, with 8 bases between. From germline, CDR1 is SGHRS and CDR2 YFSETQ. CDR3 size: 13 residues. In DNA form, the CDR3 reads TGCGCCAGCAGCTTGGAGGGGGATTACGAGCAGTACTTC. Translating gives CASSLEGDYEQYF.

This rearrangement joins TRBV18 to TRBJ2-7; maybe TRBD1 (6 bases). CDR1 is KGHSH, CDR2 LQKENI, per germline. The CDR3 length is 14 residues. The V and J ends lost 4 bases and 3 bases respectively, with 13 bases between them. In nucleotides, the CDR3 is TGTGCCAGCTCACAGGACAGCTCCCTCTACGAGCAGTACTTC. It translates to CASSQDSSLYEQYF.

This clonotype was counted a few times. The CDR3 DNA is TGCAGTGCTACGGGTCGGGCTAGCGGGCTTAGCAATGAGCAGTTCTTC. Translation gives CSATGRASGLSNEQFF. V gene TRBV20-1 combines with J gene TRBJ2-1; 8 bases agree with TRBD2. Trimming cost V 4 bases and J 6 bases; bases outside gene matches: 14. Germline CDR1 DFQATT, CDR2 SNEGSKA (reference sequence). CDR3 size: 16 residues.

Ten or more counts support this clonotype. V gene TRBV4-1 combines with J gene TRBJ2-1, with a tentative D call TRBD2 (5 bases). Germline V gene data show CDR1 as MGHRA and CDR2 as YSYEKL. V lost 1 base and J 9 bases, leaving 22 bases between the germline ends. This CDR3 region has 17 residues. The chain's CDR3 is CASSQVLTNDYPAEQFF. The CDR3 DNA sequence: TGCGCCAGCAGCCAAGTCCTGACAAACGACTATCCGGCTGAGCAGTTCTTC.